These 17 T cell receptor beta chains share one sample of origin, sequenced in a study of T-cell memory formation after mild COVID-19. TCRdb analysed the 5' RACE reads with MiXCR anew, one entry per CDR3 protein. Here the sample spans roughly 200,000 distinct CDR3 sequences, 9.5% to 10% being singletons. The sequenced sample was PBMCs or a T cell subset sorted from them (not recorded which). These receptors came from a man aged 18 to 29 who had mild COVID-19 (a few samples of this study predate the infection). Cell type and time point are not known.

The chain links TRBV3-1 to TRBJ2-1, with 13 bases fitting TRBD2. V lost 5 bases and J lost 9; bases outside the gene matches: 4. The CDR3 is 14 residues long. CDR1 and CDR2 (germline): LGHDT, YNNKEL (reference sequence). CDR3 protein: CASSSGLAGAEQFF. In DNA form, the CDR3 reads TGTGCCAGCAGCAGCGGACTAGCGGGGGCTGAGCAGTTCTTC.

The genes are TRBV12-5 and TRBJ2-2; D unresolved. The CDR3 has 14 amino acids. Trimming shortened V by 1 base and J by 2 bases, and 5 bases separated the two germline ends. Germline CDR1 and CDR2: LGHNT and FRNRAP. The CDR3, as DNA: TGTGCTAGTGGTTTGGGCCCCAACACCGGGGAGCTGTTTTTT. This translates into CASGLGPNTGELFF.

The chain recombines TRBV6-6 with TRBJ1-1; D may be TRBD1 (5 bases). The germline gives CDR1 MNHNY, CDR2 SVGAGI (reference sequence). V was trimmed by 8 bases and J by 7 bases, leaving 8 bases between them. This CDR3 has 10 amino acids. The DNA for the CDR3 is TGTGCCAGCGGGGGAGGTGAAGCTTTCTTT. This encodes CASGGGEAFF.

The chain links TRBV6-5 to TRBJ1-2, with D possibly being TRBD1 (6 bases). The CDR3 runs to 15 residues. Germline CDR1 MNHEY, CDR2 SVGAGI. With 5 bases removed from V and 0 bases from J, the gap between germline ends came to 13 bases. In nucleotides, the CDR3 is TGTGCCAGCAGTACAGCAGGGGAAGCTAACTATGGCTACACCTTC. This codes for CASSTAGEANYGYTF.

The J gene is TRBJ2-3, the V gene TRBV6-5, with unresolved D. This CDR3 region has 14 residues. Germline loops: CDR1 MNHEY, CDR2 SVGAGI. Deletions cut 5 bases from V and 4 bases from J, with 13 bases between. The CDR3 bases are TGTGCCAGCAGTCGAACCCTTTACGCAGATACGCAGTATTTT. Encoded protein: CASSRTLYADTQYF.

The J gene is TRBJ1-5, the V gene TRBV6-6; D is undetermined. The CDR3 runs to 16 residues. The germline V gene encodes CDR1 MNHNY and CDR2 SVGAGI (reference sequence). V was cut by 6 bases and J by 1 base, with 16 bases left in between. In DNA, the CDR3 is TGTGCCAGCAGCCGACGGGTTCTTGAGAGCAATCAGCCCCAGCATTTT. This sequence encodes CASSRRVLESNQPQHF.

This clonotype came up many times. The chain carries TRBV5-1 and TRBJ1-1, with 7 bases fitting TRBD1. The CDR3 is 17 amino acids. The trim removed 3 bases at V and 0 bases at J, leaving 11 bases unmatched. Per germline, CDR1 SGHRS and CDR2 YFSETQ. The CDR3 is CASSSRTGQIMNTEAFF. The CDR3 DNA is TGCGCCAGCAGCTCAAGGACAGGTCAAATAATGAACACTGAAGCTTTCTTT.

This clonotype came up many times. The J gene is TRBJ2-1, the V gene TRBV12-3 or TRBV12-4; D might be TRBD2 (6 bases). The CDR3 has 15 amino acids. Trimming stripped 7 bases from V and 0 bases from J, with 13 bases between. Written as DNA, the CDR3 is TGTGCCAGCACCGTGCCCGGGAGCTCCTACAATGAGCAGTTCTTC. It yields the protein CASTVPGSSYNEQFF.

This clonotype was seen many times. The V gene is TRBV28, the J gene TRBJ2-5, with unresolved D. V was trimmed by 1 base and J by 9 bases, leaving 15 bases between them. The germline V gene encodes CDR1 MDHEN and CDR2 SYDVKM. The CDR3 spans 14 residues. The CDR3 DNA is TGTGCCAGCAGTTTATATCCTTCCGGAAGGCCCCAGTACTTC. Its protein is CASSLYPSGRPQYF.

This sequence joins TRBV20-1 and TRBJ1-2; D is uncertain. V lost 0 bases and J lost 9, with 8 bases in between. From germline, CDR1 is DFQATT and CDR2 SNEGSKA (reference sequence). This CDR3 has 11 residues. CDR3 in DNA: TGCAGTGCTAGAGACCCTTCTCGCTACACCTTC. It encodes CSARDPSRYTF.

The chain uses TRBV6-5 and TRBJ1-2; TRBD1 might be the D (5 bases). This CDR3 has 15 residues. The germline CDR1 and CDR2 sequences are MNHEY and SVGAGI. Trimming shortened V by 3 bases and J by 4 bases, and 15 bases separated the two germline ends. In DNA form, the CDR3 reads TGTGCCAGCAGTTATAGTCAGGGAAGGGGCTATGGCTACACCTTC. As protein: CASSYSQGRGYGYTF.

In DNA, the CDR3 is TGTGCCAGCAACGGGAGCTCCTATAATTCACCCCTCCACTTT. It specifies CASNGSSYNSPLHF. The chain recombines TRBV9 with TRBJ1-6; D uncertain. This CDR3 has 14 residues. Trimming cost V 6 bases and J 0 bases, with 7 bases left between them. Per germline, CDR1 SGDLS and CDR2 YYNGEE.

At least ten counts were recorded for this clonotype. The chain recombines TRBV6-2 or TRBV6-3 with TRBJ2-3; D call uncertain. The CDR3 runs to 11 residues. V lost 2 bases and J 6 bases, leaving 3 bases between the germline ends. From germline, CDR1 is MNHEY and CDR2 SVGEGT. The CDR3 nucleotides are TGTGCCAGCAGTTACCCGGATACGCAGTATTTT. Amino acids: CASSYPDTQYF.

This clonotype was recorded many times. The chain recombines TRBV12-3 or TRBV12-4 with TRBJ1-1, with D maybe TRBD1 (5 bases). This CDR3 region has 14 residues. V was pared by 6 bases and J by 5 bases, with 16 bases between. The CDR3 DNA is TGTGCCAGCAGCCTTTCAGGGTTACAAACTGAAGCTTTCTTT. This gives the protein CASSLSGLQTEAFF.

The CDR3 DNA reads as TGTGCCAGCAGCTCTCGGATCGTGCGGGCGGGGGAAAAACTGTTTTTT. Amino acids: CASSSRIVRAGEKLFF. The chain links TRBV7-2 to TRBJ1-4; D gene uncertain. CDR1 is SGHTA, CDR2 FQGNSA, per germline. The V end was cut by 4 bases, the J end by 8 bases, with 20 bases between. The CDR3 is 16 residues long.

This clonotype was recorded many times. The chain links TRBV5-1 to TRBJ1-5; tentative D call: TRBD1 (5 bases). V was trimmed by 3 bases and J by 0 bases, leaving 10 bases between them. CDR3 length equals 15 residues. Germline V gives CDR1 SGHRS, CDR2 YFSETQ. CDR3 DNA: TGCGCCAGCAGCTCCGGGACGGGTAGCAATCAGCCCCAGCATTTT. The encoded protein is CASSSGTGSNQPQHF. Variable domain in full (rest from reference TRBV5-1 and TRBJ1-5): KAGVTQTPRYLIKTRGQQVTLSCSPISGHRSVSWYQQTPGQGLQFLFEYFSETQRNKGNFPGRFSGRQFSNSRSEMNVSTLELGDSALYLCASSSGTGSNQPQHFGDGTRLSIL.

The sample holds many counts of this clonotype. The chain has TRBV4-2 and TRBJ2-5, with D possibly matching TRBD2 (6 bases). Germline assignment: CDR1 LGHNA and CDR2 YNFKEQ. This CDR3 has 14 amino acids. V dropped 4 bases and J dropped 0 bases, with 9 bases sitting between them. The DNA of the CDR3 is TGTGCCAGCAGCCGGGGACTGAACCAAGAGACCCAGTACTTC. It translates to CASSRGLNQETQYF.